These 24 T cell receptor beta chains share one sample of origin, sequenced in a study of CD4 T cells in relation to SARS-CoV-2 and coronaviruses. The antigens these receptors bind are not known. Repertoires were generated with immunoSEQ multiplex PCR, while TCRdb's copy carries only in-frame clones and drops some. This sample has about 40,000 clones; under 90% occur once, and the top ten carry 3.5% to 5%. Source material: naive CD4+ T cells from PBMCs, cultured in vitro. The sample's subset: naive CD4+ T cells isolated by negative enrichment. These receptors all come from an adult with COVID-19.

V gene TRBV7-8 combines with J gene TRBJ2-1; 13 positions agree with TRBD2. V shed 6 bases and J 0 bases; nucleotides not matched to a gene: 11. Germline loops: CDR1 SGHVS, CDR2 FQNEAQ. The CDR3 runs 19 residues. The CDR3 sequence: CASRRSGTSGTYSYNEQFF. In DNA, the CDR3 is TGTGCCAGCAGGAGGAGTGGGACTAGCGGGACGTACTCCTACAATGAGCAGTTCTTC.

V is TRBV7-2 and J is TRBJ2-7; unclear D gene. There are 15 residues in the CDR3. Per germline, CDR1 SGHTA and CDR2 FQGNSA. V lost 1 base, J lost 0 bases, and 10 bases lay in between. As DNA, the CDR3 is TGTGCCAGCAGCTTAGGGTCCGGGCGCTCCTACGAGCAGTACTTC. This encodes CASSLGSGRSYEQYF.

CDR3 loop: CASSGQGLRTDTQYF. For the CDR3, the DNA is TGTGCCAGCAGCGGACAGGGTCTCCGCACAGATACGCAGTATTTT. The V call is TRBV6-2 or TRBV6-3, the J call TRBJ2-3; 8 bases match TRBD1. CDR3 length equals 15 residues. Germline V gives CDR1 MNHEY, CDR2 SVGEGT. J gave up 1 base and V 6 bases, and 6 bases lay outside the gene matches.

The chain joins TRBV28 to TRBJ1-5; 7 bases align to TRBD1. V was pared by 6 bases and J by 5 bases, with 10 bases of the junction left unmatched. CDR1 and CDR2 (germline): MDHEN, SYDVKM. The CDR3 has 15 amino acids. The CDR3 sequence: CASRETGATDQPQHF. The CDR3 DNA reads TGTGCCAGCAGGGAAACAGGGGCCACCGATCAGCCCCAGCATTTT.

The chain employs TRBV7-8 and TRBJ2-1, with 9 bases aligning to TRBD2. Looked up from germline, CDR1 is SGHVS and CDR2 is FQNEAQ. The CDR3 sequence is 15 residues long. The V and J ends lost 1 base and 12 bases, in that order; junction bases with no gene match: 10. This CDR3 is CASSLGTSARAGQFF. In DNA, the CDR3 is TGTGCCAGCAGCTTAGGGACTAGCGCCCGGGCAGGGCAGTTCTTC. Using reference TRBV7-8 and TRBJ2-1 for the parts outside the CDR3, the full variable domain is GAGVSQSPRYKVAKRGQDVALRCDPISGHVSLFWYQQALGQGPEFLTYFQNEAQLDKSGLPSDRFFAERPEGSVSTLKIQRTQQEDSAVYLCASSLGTSARAGQFFGPGTRLTVL.

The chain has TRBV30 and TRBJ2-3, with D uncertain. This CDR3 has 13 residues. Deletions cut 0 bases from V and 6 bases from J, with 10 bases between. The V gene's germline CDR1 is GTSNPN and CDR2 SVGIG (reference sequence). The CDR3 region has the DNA TGTGCCTGGAGTGTAGGTCTAGAGGATACGCAGTATTTT. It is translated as CAWSVGLEDTQYF. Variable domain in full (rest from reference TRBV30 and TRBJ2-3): SQTIHQWPATLVQPVGSPLSLECTVEGTSNPNLYWYRQAAGRGLQLLFYSVGIGQISSEVPQNLSASRPQDRQFILSSKKLLLSDSGFYLCAWSVGLEDTQYFGPGTRLTVL.

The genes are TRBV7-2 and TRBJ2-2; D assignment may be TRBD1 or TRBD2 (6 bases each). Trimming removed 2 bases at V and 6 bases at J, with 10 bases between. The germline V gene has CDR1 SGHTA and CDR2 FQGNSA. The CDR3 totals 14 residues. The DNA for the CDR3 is TGTGCCAGCAGCTTAAACAGGGACTCCGGGGAGCTGTTTTTT. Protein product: CASSLNRDSGELFF.

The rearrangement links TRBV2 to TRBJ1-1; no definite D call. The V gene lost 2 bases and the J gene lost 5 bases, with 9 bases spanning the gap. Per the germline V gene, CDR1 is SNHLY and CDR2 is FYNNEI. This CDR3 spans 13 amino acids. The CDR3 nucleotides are TGTGCCAGCAGTGAACTAGGGAGGACTGAAGCTTTCTTT. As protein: CASSELGRTEAFF.

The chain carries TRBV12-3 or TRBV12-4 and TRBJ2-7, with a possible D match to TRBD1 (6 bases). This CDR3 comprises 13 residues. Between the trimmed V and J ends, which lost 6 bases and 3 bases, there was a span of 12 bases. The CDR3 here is CASSPGQNYEQYF. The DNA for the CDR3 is TGTGCCAGCAGCCCTGGACAGAACTACGAGCAGTACTTC.

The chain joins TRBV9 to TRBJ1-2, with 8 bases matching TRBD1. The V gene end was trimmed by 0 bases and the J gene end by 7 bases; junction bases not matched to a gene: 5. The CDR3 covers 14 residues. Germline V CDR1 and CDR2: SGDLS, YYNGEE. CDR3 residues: CASSVAGGRGGYTF. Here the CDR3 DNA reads TGTGCCAGCAGCGTAGCAGGGGGCAGGGGTGGCTACACCTTC.

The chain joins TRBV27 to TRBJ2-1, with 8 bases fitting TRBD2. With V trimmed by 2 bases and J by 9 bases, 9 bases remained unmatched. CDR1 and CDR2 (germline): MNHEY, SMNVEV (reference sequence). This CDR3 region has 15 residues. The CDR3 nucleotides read TGTGCCAGCAGTTTAATGAATGGCGGGAGGAGTGAGCAGTTCTTC. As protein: CASSLMNGGRSEQFF.

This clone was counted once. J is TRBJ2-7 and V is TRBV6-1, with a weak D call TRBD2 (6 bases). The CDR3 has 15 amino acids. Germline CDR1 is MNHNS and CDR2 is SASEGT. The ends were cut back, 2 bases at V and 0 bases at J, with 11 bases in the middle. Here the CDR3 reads CASSELGGGSYEQYF. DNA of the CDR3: TGTGCCAGCAGTGAATTGGGGGGTGGCTCCTACGAGCAGTACTTC.

The CDR3 DNA sequence: TGTGCCTGGAACATGTGTGTGTGCCAGAACCTCTATGGCTACACCTTC. Protein sequence: CAWNMCVCQNLYGYTF. The chain joins TRBV30 to TRBJ1-2; D gene ambiguous. Trimming left V 4 bases short and J 4 bases short, with 22 bases between. CDR3 length: 16 amino acids. CDR1 and CDR2 from the germline V gene are GTSNPN and SVGIG (reference sequence).

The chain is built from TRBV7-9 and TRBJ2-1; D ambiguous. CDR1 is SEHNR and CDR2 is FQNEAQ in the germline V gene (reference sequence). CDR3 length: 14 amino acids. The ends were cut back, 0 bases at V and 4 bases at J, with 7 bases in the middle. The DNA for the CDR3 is TGTGCCAGCAGCTTAGCCAGCATATACAATGAGCAGTTCTTC. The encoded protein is CASSLASIYNEQFF.

CDR3 amino acids: CASTWGGQGGLFF. For the CDR3, the DNA is TGTGCCAGCACCTGGGGTGGACAGGGCGGACTGTTTTTT. The chain joins TRBV12-3 or TRBV12-4 to TRBJ1-4; the match to TRBD1 covers 8 bases. This CDR3 is built from 13 residues. V lost 7 bases and J lost 13; bases outside the gene matches: 11.

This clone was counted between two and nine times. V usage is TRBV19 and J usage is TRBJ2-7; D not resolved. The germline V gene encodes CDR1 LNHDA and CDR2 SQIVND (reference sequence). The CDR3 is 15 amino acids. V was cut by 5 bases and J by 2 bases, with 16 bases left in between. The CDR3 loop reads CASSPGGWDPYEQYF. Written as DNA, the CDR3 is TGTGCCAGTAGTCCAGGTGGATGGGATCCCTACGAGCAGTACTTC. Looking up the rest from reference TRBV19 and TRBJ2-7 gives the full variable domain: DGGITQSPKYLFRKEGQNVTLSCEQNLNHDAMYWYRQDPGQGLRLIYYSQIVNDFQKGDIAEGYSVSREKKESFPLTVTSAQKNPTAFYLCASSPGGWDPYEQYFGPGTRLTVT.

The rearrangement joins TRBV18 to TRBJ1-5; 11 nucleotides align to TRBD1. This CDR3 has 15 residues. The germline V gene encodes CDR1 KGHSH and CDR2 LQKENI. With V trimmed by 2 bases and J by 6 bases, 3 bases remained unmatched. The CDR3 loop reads CASSPKDRGLQPQHF. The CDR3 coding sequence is TGTGCCAGCTCACCAAAGGACAGGGGGCTTCAGCCCCAGCATTTT.

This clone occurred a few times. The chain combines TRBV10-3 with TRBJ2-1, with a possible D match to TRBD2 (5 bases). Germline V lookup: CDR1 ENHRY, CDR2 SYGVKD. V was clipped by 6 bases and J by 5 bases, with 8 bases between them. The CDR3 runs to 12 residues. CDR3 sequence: CAIRDWDNEQFF. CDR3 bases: TGTGCCATCAGGGACTGGGACAATGAGCAGTTCTTC.

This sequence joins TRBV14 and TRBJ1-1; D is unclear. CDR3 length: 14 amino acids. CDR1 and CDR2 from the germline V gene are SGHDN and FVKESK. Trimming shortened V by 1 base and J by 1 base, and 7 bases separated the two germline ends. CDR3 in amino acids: CASSQVVSNTEAFF. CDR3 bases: TGTGCCAGCAGCCAAGTTGTGTCGAACACTGAAGCTTTCTTT.

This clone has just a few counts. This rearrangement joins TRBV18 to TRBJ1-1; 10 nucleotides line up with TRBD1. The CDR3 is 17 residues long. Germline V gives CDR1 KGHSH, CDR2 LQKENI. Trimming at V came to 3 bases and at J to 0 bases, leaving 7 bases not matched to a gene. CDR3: CASSPGQGGSMNTEAFF. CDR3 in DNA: TGTGCCAGCTCACCTGGACAGGGGGGGTCCATGAACACTGAAGCTTTCTTT.

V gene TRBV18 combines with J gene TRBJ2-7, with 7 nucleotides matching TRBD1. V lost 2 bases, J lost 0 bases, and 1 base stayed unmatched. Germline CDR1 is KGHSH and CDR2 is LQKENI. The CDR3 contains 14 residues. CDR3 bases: TGTGCCAGCTCACCAGACAGGGCCTCCTACGAGCAGTACTTC. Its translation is CASSPDRASYEQYF.

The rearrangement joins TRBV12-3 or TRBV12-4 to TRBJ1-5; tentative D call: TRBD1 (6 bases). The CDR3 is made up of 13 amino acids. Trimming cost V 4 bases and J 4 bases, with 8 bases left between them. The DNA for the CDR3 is TGTGCCAGCAGTTCCACAGGGAATCAGCCCCAGCATTTT. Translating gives CASSSTGNQPQHF.

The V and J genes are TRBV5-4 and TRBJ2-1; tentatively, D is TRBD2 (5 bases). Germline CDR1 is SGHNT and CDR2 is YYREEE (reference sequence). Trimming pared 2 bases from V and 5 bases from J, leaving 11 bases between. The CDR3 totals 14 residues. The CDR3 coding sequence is TGTGCCAGCAGCTTAACGGCGGGTAACAATGAGCAGTTCTTC. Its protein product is CASSLTAGNNEQFF.

DNA for the CDR3: TGTGCCAGCAGCCCGGGCCCCCGAGAGCTCGAGCAGTACTTC. This sequence encodes CASSPGPRELEQYF. This chain links TRBV5-4 with TRBJ2-7; the D is unclear. The CDR3 has 14 amino acids. The germline gives CDR1 SGHNT, CDR2 YYREEE (reference sequence). Trimming stripped 4 bases from V and 6 bases from J, with 17 bases between.